These 20 T cell receptor beta chains share one sample of origin, sequenced in a study of T cells in tumors after PD-1 blockade. TCRdb keeps only in-frame clones here, not all; method: immunoSEQ multiplex PCR. Of roughly 59,000 clones in the sample, over 75% are singletons; the top ten hold roughly an eighth. The material was PBMCs, obtained before anti-PD-1 treatment. These receptors came from a human donor with basal cell carcinoma.

This clone is medium-sized by share. The chain joins TRBV6-5 to TRBJ1-5; D is unresolved. CDR1 MNHEY and CDR2 SVGAGI come from the germline V gene. V was pared by 6 bases and J by 2 bases, with 11 bases between. CDR3 length equals 14 residues. Here the CDR3 DNA reads TGTGCCAGCAGGCCAACCGGGGGCAATCAGCCCCAGCATTTT. Translated: CASRPTGGNQPQHF.

The chain uses TRBV13 and TRBJ1-1, with D unresolved. This CDR3 region has 15 residues. The V gene's germline CDR1 is PRHDT and CDR2 FYEKMQ (reference sequence). V was clipped by 2 bases and J by 1 base, with 11 bases between them. The CDR3 sequence: CASSLTGVSNTEAFF. CDR3 sequence (DNA): TGTGCCAGCAGCTTAACCGGAGTATCGAACACTGAAGCTTTCTTT. Supplemented by reference TRBV13 and TRBJ1-1, the full variable domain reads AAGVIQSPRHLIKEKRETATLKCYPIPRHDTVYWYQQGPGQDPQFLISFYEKMQSDKGSIPDRFSAQQFSDYHSELNMSSLELGDSALYFCASSLTGVSNTEAFFGQGTRLTVV.

V is TRBV9 and J is TRBJ2-3; 13 nucleotides agree with TRBD2. This CDR3 spans 18 amino acids. The V and J ends lost 2 bases and 0 bases, in that order; junction bases with no gene match: 6. CDR1 and CDR2 (germline): SGDLS, YYNGEE. The chain's CDR3 is CASSVTSGGKLSTDTQYF. DNA for the CDR3: TGTGCCAGCAGCGTGACTAGCGGGGGGAAACTTAGCACAGATACGCAGTATTTT.

This chain joins TRBV5-4 and TRBJ2-3; TRBD2 aligns across 9 bases. Germline assignment: CDR1 SGHNT and CDR2 YYREEE (reference sequence). Trimming at V came to 2 bases and at J to 6 bases, leaving 7 bases not matched to a gene. The CDR3 sequence is 15 residues long. The CDR3, as DNA: TGTGCCAGCAGCTTCTCGCGCGGGGGGGCTGATACGCAGTATTTT. This gives the protein CASSFSRGGADTQYF.

This chain connects TRBV9 to TRBJ1-6, with D perhaps matching TRBD1 (6 bases). The germline V and J ends were trimmed by 0 bases and 8 bases, with 15 bases remaining between them. The CDR3 is 16 amino acids. The germline V gene has CDR1 SGDLS and CDR2 YYNGEE. The CDR3 sequence: CASSVGTGPLDSPLHF. The CDR3, as DNA: TGTGCCAGCAGCGTAGGAACAGGGCCGCTTGATTCACCCCTCCACTTT.

CDR3 residues: CASSLSAARETQYF. In DNA form, the CDR3 reads TGCGCCAGCAGCTTGTCAGCGGCGCGGGAGACCCAGTACTTC. The chain uses TRBV5-1 and TRBJ2-5, with D possibly being TRBD2 (5 bases). CDR1 is SGHRS, CDR2 YFSETQ, per germline. This CDR3 comprises 14 residues. V lost 1 base, J lost 5 bases, and 12 bases lay in between.

J is TRBJ2-6 and V is TRBV6-6; D is undetermined. The germline V gene encodes CDR1 MNHNY and CDR2 SVGAGI (reference sequence). This CDR3 spans 13 amino acids. V shed 6 bases and J shed 2 bases, with 5 bases lying between them. The CDR3 nucleotides read TGTGCCAGCAGCCCCCCTGGGGCCAACGTCCTGACTTTC. The encoded protein is CASSPPGANVLTF.

The chain uses TRBV5-1 and TRBJ2-1; 7 nucleotides align to TRBD1. This CDR3 has 15 amino acids. Germline V gene data show CDR1 as SGHRS and CDR2 as YFSETQ. The ends lost 1 base at V and 7 bases at J; junction bases unmatched: 8. The CDR3 DNA reads TGCGCCAGCAGCTTGACAGGGGAATTAGCGAATGAGCAGTTCTTC. Its translation is CASSLTGELANEQFF.

A note on this clone: A read error may produce the germline difference seen at one junction end. The rearrangement joins TRBV6-1 to TRBJ2-6, with 7 nucleotides matching TRBD1. CDR1 MNHNS and CDR2 SASEGT come from the germline V gene. The CDR3 runs to 16 residues. The CDR3 loop reads CASREGGPSGANVLTF. CDR3 in DNA: TGTGCCAGCAGAGAAGGGGGCCCTTCTGGGGCCAACGTCCTGACTTTC.

The chain joins TRBV2 to TRBJ2-3; the match to TRBD2 covers 10 bases. After removal of 2 bases from V and 8 bases from J, the junction contained 7 bases not matched to a gene. This CDR3 is built from 15 residues. From germline, CDR1 is SNHLY and CDR2 FYNNEI. This CDR3 reads CASSETSGGAGTQYF. For the CDR3, the DNA is TGTGCCAGCAGTGAAACCAGCGGGGGGGCCGGTACGCAGTATTTT.

This chain joins TRBV5-5 and TRBJ1-2; 8 nucleotides align to TRBD1. Trimming took 4 bases from V and 7 from J; bases not matched to a gene: 15. Germline CDR1 and CDR2: SGHKS and YYEKEE (reference sequence). There are 16 residues in the CDR3. CDR3 nucleotides: TGTGCCAGCAGCGGAACCCCCTCTGGACAGGGAGGTGGCTACACCTTC. This codes for CASSGTPSGQGGGYTF.

The chain employs TRBV5-1 and TRBJ2-1; 7 bases are shared with TRBD1. Trimming at V came to 0 bases and at J to 6 bases, leaving 3 bases not matched to a gene. The CDR3 is 14 amino acids. Germline V gives CDR1 SGHRS, CDR2 YFSETQ. In nucleotides, the CDR3 is TGCGCCAGCAGCTTGGTGGCAGGGGGCAATGAGCAGTTCTTC. Protein product: CASSLVAGGNEQFF.

The chain recombines TRBV23-1 with TRBJ1-3; 9 nucleotides line up with TRBD1. TRBV23-1 counts as an open reading frame of uncertain function. The trim removed 8 bases at V and 0 bases at J, leaving 11 bases unmatched. The CDR3 length is 17 residues. The CDR3 DNA reads TGCGCCAGCGTGTGTCCCGGGACAGGGTACTCTGGAAACACCATATATTTT. It codes for CASVCPGTGYSGNTIYF.

The V gene is TRBV6-5, the J gene TRBJ1-2; D is unclear. This CDR3 has 14 residues. Germline V gene data show CDR1 as MNHEY and CDR2 as SVGAGI. Trimming cost V 0 bases and J 1 base, with 6 bases left between them. The CDR3 DNA reads TGTGCCAGCAGTTACTCGACAAGTAACTATGGCTACACCTTC. As protein: CASSYSTSNYGYTF.

In its sample, this clone was seen a few times. The chain has TRBV12-5 and TRBJ1-5; 7 bases map to TRBD1. Germline V lookup: CDR1 LGHNT, CDR2 FRNRAP. With 7 bases clipped from V and 7 bases from J, the junction kept 7 bases outside the gene matches. The CDR3 runs 13 residues. CDR3 nucleotides: TGTGCTAGTGCCCCAGGGGGTGGACAGCCCCAGCATTTT. It translates to CASAPGGGQPQHF.

The chain uses TRBV19 and TRBJ1-5; D is perhaps TRBD1 (5 bases). The V gene's germline CDR1 is LNHDA and CDR2 SQIVND (reference sequence). Trimming pared 3 bases from V and 2 bases from J, leaving 14 bases between. There are 16 residues in the CDR3. As DNA, the CDR3 is TGTGCCAGTAGTATCGCCAGGGATAGACGCAATCAGCCCCAGCATTTT. Amino acid sequence: CASSIARDRRNQPQHF.

The CDR3 DNA is TGTGCCAGCAAGGTGGAGGGCCACATCCAAGAGACCCAGTACTTC. Its protein product is CASKVEGHIQETQYF. The V gene is TRBV28, the J gene TRBJ2-5; D is perhaps TRBD2 (6 bases). The CDR3 sequence is 15 residues long. In germline, CDR1 is MDHEN, CDR2 SYDVKM. V was trimmed by 7 bases and J by 1 base, leaving 16 bases between them.

This chain joins TRBV10-3 and TRBJ1-2; D gene ambiguous. This CDR3 region has 14 residues. Deletions cut 0 bases from V and 0 bases from J, with 5 bases between. Germline CDR1 ENHRY, CDR2 SYGVKD. Written as DNA, the CDR3 is TGTGCCATCAGTGAGTCAAGTACTAACTATGGCTACACCTTC. Residues: CAISESSTNYGYTF.

Written as DNA, the CDR3 is TGTGCCAGCATGGTCGGGCGGGGCTCCTACGAGCAGTACTTC. Protein: CASMVGRGSYEQYF. This chain uses TRBV28 with TRBJ2-7; weak D call: TRBD2 (6 bases). Germline V lookup: CDR1 MDHEN, CDR2 SYDVKM. V gave up 7 bases and J gave up 0 bases, with 13 bases separating them. The CDR3 covers 14 residues.

The V gene is TRBV30, the J gene TRBJ2-5; 7 bases fit TRBD2. J gave up 6 bases and V 5 bases, and 6 bases lay outside the gene matches. The CDR3 runs to 12 residues. Germline V lookup: CDR1 GTSNPN, CDR2 SVGIG (reference sequence). Here the CDR3 reads CAWAEGGQTQYF. Written as DNA, the CDR3 is TGTGCCTGGGCAGAGGGAGGGCAGACCCAGTACTTC. Full variable domain (remainder filled in from reference TRBV30 and TRBJ2-5): SQTIHQWPATLVQPVGSPLSLECTVEGTSNPNLYWYRQAAGRGLQLLFYSVGIGQISSEVPQNLSASRPQDRQFILSSKKLLLSDSGFYLCAWAEGGQTQYFGPGTRLLVL.